This T cell receptor beta chain was identified in a study of identical twins. Findings and limits, study-wide: Excess sharing by twins proved weaker in beta out-of-frame sequences.

This clonotype was observed a single time. Its antigen is as yet unknown. CDR3 size: 13 residues. Per germline, CDR1 SEHNR and CDR2 FQNEAQ (reference sequence). Losses at the gene ends were 6 bases for V and 2 bases for J; bases not matched to a gene: 4. TCRdb reanalysed the 5' RACE reads using MiXCR and keeps one entry per CDR3 protein. Altogether 550,000 to 700,000 distinct CDR3 sequences are present, approximately 21% being singletons, with the ten largest covering roughly 4%. These data also formed part of another study, on T cells expressing NK-cell markers. Turning to that study: HCMV serostatus: seven of eight sequenced donors positive, one negative. A range of about 1.0-8% of CD8+ T cells consisted of dominant NKG2C+ clonotypes in 5 to 7 donors. A few of the donors also had these clonotypes leading their CD3+CD56-NKG2C+ fraction.

The TCR comes from a woman in her late teens or twenties in good health. This sequence joins TRBV7-9 and TRBJ2-7; 7 positions agree with TRBD1. The material sequenced was PBMCs. DNA for the CDR3: TGTGCCAGCAGAATCGGACAGGCCTACGAGCAGTACTTC. Translated, it gives CASRIGQAYEQYF.